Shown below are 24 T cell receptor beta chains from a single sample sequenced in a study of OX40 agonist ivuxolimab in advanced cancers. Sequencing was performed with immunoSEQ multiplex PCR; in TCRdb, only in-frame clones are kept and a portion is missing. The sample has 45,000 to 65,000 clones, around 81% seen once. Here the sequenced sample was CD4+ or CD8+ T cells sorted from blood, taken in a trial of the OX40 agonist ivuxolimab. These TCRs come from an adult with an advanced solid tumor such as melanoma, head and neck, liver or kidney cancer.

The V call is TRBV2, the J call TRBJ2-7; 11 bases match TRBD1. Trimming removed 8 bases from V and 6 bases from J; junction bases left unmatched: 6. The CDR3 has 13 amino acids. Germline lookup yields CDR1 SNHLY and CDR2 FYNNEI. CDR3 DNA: TGTGCCAGCGGGGGGGACAGGGGGAGCGAGCAGTACTTC. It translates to CASGGDRGSEQYF.

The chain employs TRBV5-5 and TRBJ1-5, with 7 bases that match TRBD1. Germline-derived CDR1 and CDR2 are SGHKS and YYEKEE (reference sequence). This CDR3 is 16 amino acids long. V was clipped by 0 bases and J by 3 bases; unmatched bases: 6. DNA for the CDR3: TGTGCCAGCAGCTTGGAGGGGGCGGCTCTCAATCAGCCCCAGCATTTT. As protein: CASSLEGAALNQPQHF.

The CDR3 sequence is CATSGTAVNQPQHF. CDR3 coding DNA: TGTGCCACCAGCGGGACAGCTGTCAATCAGCCCCAGCATTTT. This chain joins TRBV15 and TRBJ1-5; 7 nucleotides line up with TRBD1. Germline CDR1 LNHNV, CDR2 YYDKDF (reference sequence). V shed 5 bases, J shed 3 bases, and the junction held 4 bases outside the gene matches. This CDR3 has 14 amino acids.

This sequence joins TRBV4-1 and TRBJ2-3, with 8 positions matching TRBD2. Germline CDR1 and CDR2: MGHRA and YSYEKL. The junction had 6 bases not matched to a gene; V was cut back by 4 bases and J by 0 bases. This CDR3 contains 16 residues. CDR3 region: CASSPTGGGSTDTQYF. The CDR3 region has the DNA TGCGCCAGCAGCCCCACCGGGGGGGGGAGCACAGATACGCAGTATTTT.

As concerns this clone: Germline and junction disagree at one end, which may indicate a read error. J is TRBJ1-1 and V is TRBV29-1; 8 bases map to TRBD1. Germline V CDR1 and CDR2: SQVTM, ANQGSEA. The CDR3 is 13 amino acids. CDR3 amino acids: CSVEDRGGTEAFF. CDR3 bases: TGCAGCGTGGAAGACAGGGGTGGGACTGAAGCTTTCTTT. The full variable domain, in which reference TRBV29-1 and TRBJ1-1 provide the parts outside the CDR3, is SAVISQKPSRDICQRGTSLTIQCQVDSQVTMMFWYRQQPGQSLTLIATANQGSEATYESGFVIDKFPISRPNLTFSTLTVSNMSPEDSSIYLCSVEDRGGTEAFFGQGTRLTVV.

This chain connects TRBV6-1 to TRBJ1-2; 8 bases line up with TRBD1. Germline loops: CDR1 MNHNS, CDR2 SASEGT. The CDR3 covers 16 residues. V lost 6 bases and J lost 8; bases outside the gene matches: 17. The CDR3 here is CASREQGERLGEGYTF. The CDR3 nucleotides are TGTGCCAGCAGGGAACAGGGGGAGAGGCTCGGGGAGGGCTACACCTTC.

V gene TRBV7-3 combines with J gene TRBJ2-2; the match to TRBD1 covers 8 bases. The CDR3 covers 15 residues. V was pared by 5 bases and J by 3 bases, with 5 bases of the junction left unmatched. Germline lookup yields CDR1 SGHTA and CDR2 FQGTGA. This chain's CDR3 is CASSHPGQDTGELFF. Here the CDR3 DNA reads TGTGCCAGCAGCCACCCGGGACAGGACACCGGGGAGCTGTTTTTT.

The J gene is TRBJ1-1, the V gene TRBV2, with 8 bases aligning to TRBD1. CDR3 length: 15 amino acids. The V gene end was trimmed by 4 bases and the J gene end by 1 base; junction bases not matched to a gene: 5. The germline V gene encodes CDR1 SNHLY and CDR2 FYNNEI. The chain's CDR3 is CASSGPGQENTEAFF. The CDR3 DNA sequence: TGTGCCAGCAGTGGCCCGGGACAGGAGAACACTGAAGCTTTCTTT.

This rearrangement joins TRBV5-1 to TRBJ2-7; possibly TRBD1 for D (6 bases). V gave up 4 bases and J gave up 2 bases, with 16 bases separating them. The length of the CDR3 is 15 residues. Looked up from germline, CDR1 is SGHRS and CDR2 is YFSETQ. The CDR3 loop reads CASSLHGTLTYEQYF. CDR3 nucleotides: TGCGCCAGCAGCCTCCACGGGACACTTACCTACGAGCAGTACTTC.

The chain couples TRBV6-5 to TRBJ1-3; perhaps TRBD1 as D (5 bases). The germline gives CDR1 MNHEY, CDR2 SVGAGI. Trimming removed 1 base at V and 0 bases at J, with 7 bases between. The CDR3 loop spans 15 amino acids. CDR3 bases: TGTGCCAGCAGTTACTGGGGGAGCTCTGGAAACACCATATATTTT. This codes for CASSYWGSSGNTIYF.

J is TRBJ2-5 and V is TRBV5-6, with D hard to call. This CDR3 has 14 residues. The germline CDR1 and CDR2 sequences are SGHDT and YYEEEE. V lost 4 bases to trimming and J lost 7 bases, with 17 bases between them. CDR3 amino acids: CASSPNRALGTQYF. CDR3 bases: TGTGCCAGCAGCCCGAACCGGGCCTTGGGGACCCAGTACTTC.

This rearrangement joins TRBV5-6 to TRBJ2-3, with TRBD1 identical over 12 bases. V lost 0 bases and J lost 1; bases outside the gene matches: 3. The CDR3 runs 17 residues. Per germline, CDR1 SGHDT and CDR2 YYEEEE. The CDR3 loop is CASSLAGTGGGTDTQYF. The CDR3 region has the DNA TGTGCCAGCAGCTTGGCCGGGACAGGGGGCGGCACAGATACGCAGTATTTT.

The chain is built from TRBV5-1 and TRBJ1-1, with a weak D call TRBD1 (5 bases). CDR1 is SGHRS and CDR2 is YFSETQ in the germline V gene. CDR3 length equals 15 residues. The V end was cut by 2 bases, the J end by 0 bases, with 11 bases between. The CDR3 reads CASSLPGPLNTEAFF. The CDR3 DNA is TGCGCCAGCAGCTTACCAGGGCCCTTGAACACTGAAGCTTTCTTT.

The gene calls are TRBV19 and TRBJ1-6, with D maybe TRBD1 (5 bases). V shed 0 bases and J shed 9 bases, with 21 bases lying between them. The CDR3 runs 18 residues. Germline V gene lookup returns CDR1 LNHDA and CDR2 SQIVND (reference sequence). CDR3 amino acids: CASSIEPPGQGRTSPLHF. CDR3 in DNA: TGTGCCAGTAGTATAGAACCCCCGGGGCAGGGTCGGACTTCACCCCTCCACTTT.

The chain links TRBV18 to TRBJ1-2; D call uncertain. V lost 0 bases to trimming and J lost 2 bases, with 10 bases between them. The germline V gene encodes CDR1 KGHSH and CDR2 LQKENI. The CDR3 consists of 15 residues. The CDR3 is CASSPPNGENYGYTF. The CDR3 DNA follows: TGTGCCAGCTCACCACCGAATGGAGAAAACTATGGCTACACCTTC.

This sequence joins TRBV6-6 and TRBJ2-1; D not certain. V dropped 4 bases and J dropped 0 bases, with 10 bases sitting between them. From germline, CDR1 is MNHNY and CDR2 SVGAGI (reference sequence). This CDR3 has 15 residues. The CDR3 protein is CASSFSGVSYNEQFF. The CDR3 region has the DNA TGTGCCAGCAGTTTTTCTGGAGTCTCCTACAATGAGCAGTTCTTC.

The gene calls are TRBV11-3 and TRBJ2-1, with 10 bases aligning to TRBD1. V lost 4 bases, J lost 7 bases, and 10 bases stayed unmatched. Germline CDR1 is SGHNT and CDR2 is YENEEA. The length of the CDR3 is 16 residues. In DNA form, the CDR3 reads TGTGCCAGCAGCTCAGTAGGTGGACAGGGGGGGAATGAGCAGTTCTTC. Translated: CASSSVGGQGGNEQFF.

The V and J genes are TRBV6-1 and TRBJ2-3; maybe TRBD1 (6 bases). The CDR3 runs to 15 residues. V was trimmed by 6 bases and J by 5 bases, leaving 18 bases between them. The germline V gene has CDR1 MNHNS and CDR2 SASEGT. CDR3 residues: CASSKPHRAGDTQYF. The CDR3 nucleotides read TGTGCCAGCAGCAAACCCCACAGGGCCGGAGATACGCAGTATTTT.

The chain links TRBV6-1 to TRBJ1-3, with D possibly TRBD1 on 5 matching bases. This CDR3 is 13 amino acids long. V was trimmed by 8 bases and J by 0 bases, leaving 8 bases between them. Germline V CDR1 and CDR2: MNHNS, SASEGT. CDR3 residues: CASQGLSGNTIYF. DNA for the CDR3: TGTGCCAGCCAGGGACTCTCTGGAAACACCATATATTTT.

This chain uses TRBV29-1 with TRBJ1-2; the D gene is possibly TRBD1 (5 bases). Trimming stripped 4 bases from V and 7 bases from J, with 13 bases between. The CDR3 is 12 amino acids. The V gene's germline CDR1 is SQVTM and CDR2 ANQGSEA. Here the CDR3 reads CSVGSGRSGYTF. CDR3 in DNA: TGCAGCGTTGGTTCAGGGCGGAGTGGCTACACCTTC.

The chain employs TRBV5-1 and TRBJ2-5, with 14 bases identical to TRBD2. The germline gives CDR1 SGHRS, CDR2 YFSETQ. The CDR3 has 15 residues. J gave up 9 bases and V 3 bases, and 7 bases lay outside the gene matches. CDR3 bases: TGCGCCAGCAGCTCCGGGACTAGCGGGGGCGCGGCCCAGTACTTC. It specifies CASSSGTSGGAAQYF.

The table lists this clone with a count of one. The CDR3 loop reads CASIVGVGQPQHF. The CDR3 DNA reads as TGTGCCAGCATTGTAGGGGTTGGGCAGCCCCAGCATTTT. This chain uses TRBV6-6 with TRBJ1-5; possible D gene TRBD1, 5 bases. The germline V gene encodes CDR1 MNHNY and CDR2 SVGAGI (reference sequence). The CDR3 has 13 amino acids. The V gene lost 7 bases and the J gene lost 7 bases, with 14 bases spanning the gap.

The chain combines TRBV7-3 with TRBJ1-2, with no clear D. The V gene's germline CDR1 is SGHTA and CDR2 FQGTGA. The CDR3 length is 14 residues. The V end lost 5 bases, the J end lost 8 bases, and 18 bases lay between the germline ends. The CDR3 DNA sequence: TGTGCCAGCAGCCCGAAAGTGGGCCAGGCGGGCTACACCTTC. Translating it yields CASSPKVGQAGYTF.

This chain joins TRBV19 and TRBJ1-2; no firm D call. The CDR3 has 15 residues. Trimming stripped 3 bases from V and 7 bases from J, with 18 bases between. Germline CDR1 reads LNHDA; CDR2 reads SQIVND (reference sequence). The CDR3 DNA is TGTGCCAGTAGTATGAGGAGCGAGGGATTACGTGGCTACACCTTC. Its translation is CASSMRSEGLRGYTF.